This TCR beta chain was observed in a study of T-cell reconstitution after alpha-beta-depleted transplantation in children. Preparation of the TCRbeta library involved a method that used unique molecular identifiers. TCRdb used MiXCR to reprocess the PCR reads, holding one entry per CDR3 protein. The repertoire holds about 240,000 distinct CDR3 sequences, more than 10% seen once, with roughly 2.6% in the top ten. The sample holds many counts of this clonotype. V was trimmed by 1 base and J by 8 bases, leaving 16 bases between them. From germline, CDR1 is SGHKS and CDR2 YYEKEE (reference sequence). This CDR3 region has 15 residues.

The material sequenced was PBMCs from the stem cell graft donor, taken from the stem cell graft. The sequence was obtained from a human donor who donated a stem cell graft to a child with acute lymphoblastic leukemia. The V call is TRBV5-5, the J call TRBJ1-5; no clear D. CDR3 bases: TGTGCCAGCAGCTTGTTCTTGGGTGCCTACGAGCCCCAGCATTTT. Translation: CASSLFLGAYEPQHF.